The present entry profiles one TCR beta chain with its context. These data are taken from a study of cytomegalovirus exposure and HLA in healthy donors. The V gene's germline CDR1 is ENHRY and CDR2 SYGVKD. The CDR3 runs to 14 residues. V was cut by 9 bases and J by 4 bases, with 16 bases left in between. Primers for the PCR totalled 60 Vbeta and 13 Jbeta. Profiling relied on immunoSEQ multiplex PCR, and the TCRdb table lists in-frame clones only, not all of them. The sample yields some 140,000 clones, around 80% seen once. The sequence came from a man aged 25 to 40 in good health and CMV-seropositive. The sample taken for sequencing was PBMCs. The gene calls are TRBV10-3 and TRBJ1-5; the D gene is possibly TRBD1 (5 bases). The CDR3 reads CAISRELGNQPQHF. CDR3 in DNA: TGTGCCATTTCCAGGGAACTTGGGAATCAGCCCCAGCATTTT.